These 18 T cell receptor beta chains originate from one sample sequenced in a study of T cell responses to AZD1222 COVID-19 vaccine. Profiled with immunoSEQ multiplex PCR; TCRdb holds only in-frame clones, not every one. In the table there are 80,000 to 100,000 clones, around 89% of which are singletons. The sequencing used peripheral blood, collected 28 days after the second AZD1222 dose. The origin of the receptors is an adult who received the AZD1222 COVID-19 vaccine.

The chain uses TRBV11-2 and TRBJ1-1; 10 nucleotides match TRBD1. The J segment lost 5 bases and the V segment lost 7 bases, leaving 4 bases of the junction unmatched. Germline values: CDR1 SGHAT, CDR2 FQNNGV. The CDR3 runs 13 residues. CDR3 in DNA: TGTGCCAGCACCTGGACAGGGGGTACTGAAGCTTTCTTT. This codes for CASTWTGGTEAFF.

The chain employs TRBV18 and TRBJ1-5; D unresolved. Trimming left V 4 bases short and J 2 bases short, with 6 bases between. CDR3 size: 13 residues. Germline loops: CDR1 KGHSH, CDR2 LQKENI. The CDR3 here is CASSRGGNQPQHF. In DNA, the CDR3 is TGTGCCAGCTCACGTGGGGGCAATCAGCCCCAGCATTTT. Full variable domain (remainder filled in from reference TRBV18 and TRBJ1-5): NAGVMQNPRHLVRRRGQEARLRCSPMKGHSHVYWYRQLPEEGLKFMVYLQKENIIDESGMPKERFSAEFPKEGPSILRIQQVVRGDSAAYFCASSRGGNQPQHFGDGTRLSIL.

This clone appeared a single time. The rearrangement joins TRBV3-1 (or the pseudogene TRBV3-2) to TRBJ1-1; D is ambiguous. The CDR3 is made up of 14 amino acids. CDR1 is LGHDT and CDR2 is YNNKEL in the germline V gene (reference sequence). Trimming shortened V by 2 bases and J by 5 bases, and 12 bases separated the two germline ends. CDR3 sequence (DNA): TGTGCCAGCAGCCAATTCGTGGGAGGAACTGAAGCTTTCTTT. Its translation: CASSQFVGGTEAFF.

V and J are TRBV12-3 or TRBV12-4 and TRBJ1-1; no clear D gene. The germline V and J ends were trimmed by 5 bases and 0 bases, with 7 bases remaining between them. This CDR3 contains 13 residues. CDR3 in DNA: TGTGCCAGCAGTCGACGGATGAACACTGAAGCTTTCTTT. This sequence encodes CASSRRMNTEAFF.

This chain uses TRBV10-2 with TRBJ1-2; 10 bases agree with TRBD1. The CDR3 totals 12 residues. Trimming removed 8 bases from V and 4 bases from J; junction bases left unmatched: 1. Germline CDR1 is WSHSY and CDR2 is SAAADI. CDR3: CASGDRGYGYTF. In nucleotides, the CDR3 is TGCGCCAGCGGGGACAGGGGCTATGGCTACACCTTC.

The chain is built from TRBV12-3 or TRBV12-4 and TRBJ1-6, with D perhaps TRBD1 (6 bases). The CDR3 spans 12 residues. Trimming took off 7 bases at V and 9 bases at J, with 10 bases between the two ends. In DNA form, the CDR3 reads TGTGCCAGCACGACAGGTTCTTCACCCCTCCACTTT. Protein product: CASTTGSSPLHF.

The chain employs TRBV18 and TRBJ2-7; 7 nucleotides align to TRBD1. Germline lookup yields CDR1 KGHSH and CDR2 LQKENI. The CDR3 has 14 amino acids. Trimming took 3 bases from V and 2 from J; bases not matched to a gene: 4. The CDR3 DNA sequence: TGTGCCAGCTCACCCCGGGACAGACCCTACGAGCAGTACTTC. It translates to CASSPRDRPYEQYF.

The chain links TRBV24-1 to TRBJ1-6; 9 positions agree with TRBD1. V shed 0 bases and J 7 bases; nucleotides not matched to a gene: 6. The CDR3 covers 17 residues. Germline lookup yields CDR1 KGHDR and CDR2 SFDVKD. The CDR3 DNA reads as TGTGCCACCAGTGATTTGCACAGGGGGCTCAGAAATTCACCCCTCCACTTT. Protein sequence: CATSDLHRGLRNSPLHF.

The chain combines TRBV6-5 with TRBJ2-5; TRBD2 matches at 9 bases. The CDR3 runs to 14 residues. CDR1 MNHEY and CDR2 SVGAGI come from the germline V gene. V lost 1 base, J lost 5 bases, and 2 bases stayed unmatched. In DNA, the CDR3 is TGTGCCAGCAGTTACTTCGGACTAGCGGAGACCCAGTACTTC. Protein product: CASSYFGLAETQYF.

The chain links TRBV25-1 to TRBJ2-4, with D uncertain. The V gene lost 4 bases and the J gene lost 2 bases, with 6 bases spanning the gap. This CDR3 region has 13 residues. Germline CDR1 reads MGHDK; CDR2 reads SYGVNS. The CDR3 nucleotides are TGTGCCAGCAGTGGGGGAACCAAAAACATTCAGTACTTC. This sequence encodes CASSGGTKNIQYF.

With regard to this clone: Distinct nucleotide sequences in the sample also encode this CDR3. The CDR3 region is CASSSAYEQYF. In DNA form, the CDR3 reads TGTGCCAGCAGTTCCGCCTACGAGCAGTACTTC. The genes are TRBV12-3 or TRBV12-4 and TRBJ2-7; D is undetermined. Trimming took 4 bases from V and 2 from J, leaving 3 bases between them. The CDR3 is 11 amino acids.

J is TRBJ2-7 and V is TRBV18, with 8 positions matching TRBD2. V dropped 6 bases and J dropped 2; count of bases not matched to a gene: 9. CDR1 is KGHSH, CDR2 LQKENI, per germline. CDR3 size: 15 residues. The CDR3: CASSSELAVTYEQYF. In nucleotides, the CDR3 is TGTGCCAGCTCCAGCGAACTAGCGGTTACCTACGAGCAGTACTTC.

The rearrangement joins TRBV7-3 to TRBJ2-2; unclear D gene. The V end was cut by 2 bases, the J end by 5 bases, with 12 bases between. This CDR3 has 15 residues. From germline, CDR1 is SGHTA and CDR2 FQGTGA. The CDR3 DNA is TGTGCCAGCAGCTTAGGGTCTTGGGATACCGGGGAGCTGTTTTTT. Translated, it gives CASSLGSWDTGELFF.

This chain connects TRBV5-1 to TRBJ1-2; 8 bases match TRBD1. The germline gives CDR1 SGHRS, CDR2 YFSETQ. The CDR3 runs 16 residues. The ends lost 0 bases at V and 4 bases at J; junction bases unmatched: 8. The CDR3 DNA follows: TGCGCCAGCAGCTTGGAGGGCCGGGACAGGAGCTATGGCTACACCTTC. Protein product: CASSLEGRDRSYGYTF.

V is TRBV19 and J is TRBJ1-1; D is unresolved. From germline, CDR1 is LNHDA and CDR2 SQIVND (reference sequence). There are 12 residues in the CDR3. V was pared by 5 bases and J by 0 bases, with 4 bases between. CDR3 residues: CASSPMNTEAFF. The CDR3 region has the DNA TGTGCCAGTAGTCCCATGAACACTGAAGCTTTCTTT.

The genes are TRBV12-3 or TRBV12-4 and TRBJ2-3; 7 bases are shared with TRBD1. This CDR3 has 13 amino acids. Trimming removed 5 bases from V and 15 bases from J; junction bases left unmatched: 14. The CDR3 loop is CASSPQQGGPPYF. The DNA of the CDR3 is TGTGCCAGCAGTCCACAGCAAGGGGGCCCCCCATATTTT.

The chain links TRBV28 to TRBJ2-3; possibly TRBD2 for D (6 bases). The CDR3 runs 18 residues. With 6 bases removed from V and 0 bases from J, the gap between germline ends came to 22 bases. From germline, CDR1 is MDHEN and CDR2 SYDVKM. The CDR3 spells CASSRRTIKNTSTDTQYF. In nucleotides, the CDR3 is TGTGCCAGCAGCAGGAGGACTATCAAAAACACTAGCACAGATACGCAGTATTTT.

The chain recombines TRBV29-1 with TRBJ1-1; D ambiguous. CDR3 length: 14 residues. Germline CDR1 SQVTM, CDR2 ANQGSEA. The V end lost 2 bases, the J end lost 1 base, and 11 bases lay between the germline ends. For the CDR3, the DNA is TGCAGCGTTGAAAGGCACGGGAGGAACACTGAAGCTTTCTTT. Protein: CSVERHGRNTEAFF.